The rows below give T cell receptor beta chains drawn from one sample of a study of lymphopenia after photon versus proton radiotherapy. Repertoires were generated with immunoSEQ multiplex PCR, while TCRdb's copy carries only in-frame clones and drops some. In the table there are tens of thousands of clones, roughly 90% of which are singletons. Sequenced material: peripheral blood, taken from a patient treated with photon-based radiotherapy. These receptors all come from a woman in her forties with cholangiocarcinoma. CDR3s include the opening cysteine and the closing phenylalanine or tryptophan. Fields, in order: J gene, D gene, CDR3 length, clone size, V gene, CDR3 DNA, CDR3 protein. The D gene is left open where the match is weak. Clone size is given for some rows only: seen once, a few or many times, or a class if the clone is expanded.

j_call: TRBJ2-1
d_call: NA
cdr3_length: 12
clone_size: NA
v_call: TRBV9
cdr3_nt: TGTGCCAGCAGCGTAGGCAGCAATGAGCAGTTCTTC
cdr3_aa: CASSVGSNEQFF

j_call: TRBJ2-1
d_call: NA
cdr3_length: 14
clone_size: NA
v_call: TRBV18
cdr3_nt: TGTGCCAGCTCCCGCAAGAAAGATAACAATGAGCAGTTCTTC
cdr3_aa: CASSRKKDNNEQFF

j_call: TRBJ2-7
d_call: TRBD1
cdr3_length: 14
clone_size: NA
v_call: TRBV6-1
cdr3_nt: TGTGCCGGTACTACAGGGGGTGTCCCCTACGAGCAGTACTTC
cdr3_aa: CAGTTGGVPYEQYF

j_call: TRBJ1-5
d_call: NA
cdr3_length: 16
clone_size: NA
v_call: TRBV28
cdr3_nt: TGTGCCAGCAGCTTACGGTCGGGTCTAGGGCGGCAGCCCCAGCATTTT
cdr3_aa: CASSLRSGLGRQPQHF

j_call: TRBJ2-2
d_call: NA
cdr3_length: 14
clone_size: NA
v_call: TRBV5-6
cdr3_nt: TGTGCCAGCAGAGGGGGGGTATCCACCGGGGAGCTGTTTTTT
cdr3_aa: CASRGGVSTGELFF

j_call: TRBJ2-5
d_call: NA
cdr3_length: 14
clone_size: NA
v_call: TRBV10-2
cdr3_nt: TGCGCCAGCAGTGAGACCCGGGAAATGGAGACCCAGTACTTC
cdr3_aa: CASSETREMETQYF

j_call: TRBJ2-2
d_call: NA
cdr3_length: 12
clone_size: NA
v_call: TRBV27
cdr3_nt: TGTGCCAGTCAATACAGGGCCGGGGAGCTGTTTTTT
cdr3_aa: CASQYRAGELFF

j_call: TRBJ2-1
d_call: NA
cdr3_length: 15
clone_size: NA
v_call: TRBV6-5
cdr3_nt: TGTGCCAGCAGTTACGCAGGGAGGTCCTACAATGAGCAGTTCTTC
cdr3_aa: CASSYAGRSYNEQFF

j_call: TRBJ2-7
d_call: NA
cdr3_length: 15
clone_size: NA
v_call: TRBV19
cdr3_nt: TGTGCCAGTAGTATACGCGCTGGGGTTTACTACGAGCAGTACTTC
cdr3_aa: CASSIRAGVYYEQYF

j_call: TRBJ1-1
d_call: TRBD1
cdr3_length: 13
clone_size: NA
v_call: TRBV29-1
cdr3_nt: TGCAGCGTTGGGACAGGGCAATACACTGAAGCTTTCTTT
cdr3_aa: CSVGTGQYTEAFF

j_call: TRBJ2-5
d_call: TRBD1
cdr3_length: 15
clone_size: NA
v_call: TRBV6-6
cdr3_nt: TGTGCCAGCAGAGGACACAGGGGTTTGGGGGAGACCCAGTACTTC
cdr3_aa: CASRGHRGLGETQYF

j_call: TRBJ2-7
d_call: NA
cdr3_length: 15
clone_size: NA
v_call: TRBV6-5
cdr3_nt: TGTGCCAGCAGTTACGCAGTAAGACAGGGAGGGGAGCAGTACTTC
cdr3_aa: CASSYAVRQGGEQYF

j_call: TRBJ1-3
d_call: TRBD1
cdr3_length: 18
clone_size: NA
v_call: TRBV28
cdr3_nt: TGTGCCAGCAGTCCGGGACAGGGGGCTTGGAGGGCTGGAAACACCATATATTTT
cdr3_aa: CASSPGQGAWRAGNTIYF

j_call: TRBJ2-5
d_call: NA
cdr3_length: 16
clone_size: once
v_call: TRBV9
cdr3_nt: TGTGCCAGCAGCGGCGTCCCTCAACTAGGGGCGGAGACCCAGTACTTC
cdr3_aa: CASSGVPQLGAETQYF

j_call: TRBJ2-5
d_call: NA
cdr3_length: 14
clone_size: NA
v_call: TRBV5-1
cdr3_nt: TGCGCCAGCAGCTCGGGGAGTTACCAAGAGACCCAGTACTTC
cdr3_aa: CASSSGSYQETQYF

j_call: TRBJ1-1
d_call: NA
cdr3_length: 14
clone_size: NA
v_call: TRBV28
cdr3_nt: TGTGCCAGCAGTCCCGGACAGAGAGGAGTGCGGGCTTTCTTT
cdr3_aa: CASSPGQRGVRAFF

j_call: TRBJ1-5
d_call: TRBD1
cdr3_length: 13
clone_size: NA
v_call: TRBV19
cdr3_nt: TGTGCCGCTGCGGGACAGGGTGATCAGCCCCAGCATTTT
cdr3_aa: CAAAGQGDQPQHF

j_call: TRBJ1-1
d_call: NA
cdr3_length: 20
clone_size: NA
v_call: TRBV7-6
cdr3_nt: TGTGCCAGCAGCTTAAACCCGACTGACAGGTTAGGTCCCAGGCGCACTGAAGCTTTCTTT
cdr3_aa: CASSLNPTDRLGPRRTEAFF

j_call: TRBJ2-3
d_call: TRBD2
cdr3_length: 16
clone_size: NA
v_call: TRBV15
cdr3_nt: TGTGCCACCTATTCGTGGACTAGCGGAAGCACAGATACGCAGTATTTT
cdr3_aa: CATYSWTSGSTDTQYF

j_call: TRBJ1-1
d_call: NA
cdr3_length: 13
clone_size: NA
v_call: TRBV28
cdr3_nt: TGTGCCACGGCTATTAGGGGATCCAAAAGGGCTTTCTTT
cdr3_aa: CATAIRGSKRAFF

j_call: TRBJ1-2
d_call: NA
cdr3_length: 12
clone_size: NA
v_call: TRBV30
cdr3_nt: TGTGCCTGGAGTTCACAGGGCGGTGGCTACACCTTC
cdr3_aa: CAWSSQGGGYTF

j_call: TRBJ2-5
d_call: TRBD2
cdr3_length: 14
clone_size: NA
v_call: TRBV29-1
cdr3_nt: TGCAGCGTGGGACTAGCGGCCTACCAAGAGACCCAGTACTTC
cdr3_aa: CSVGLAAYQETQYF

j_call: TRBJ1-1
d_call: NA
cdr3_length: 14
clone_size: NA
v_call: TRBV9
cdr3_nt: TGTGCCAGCAGCGTAGCTACAATCGGCACTGAAGCTTTCTTT
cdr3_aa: CASSVATIGTEAFF

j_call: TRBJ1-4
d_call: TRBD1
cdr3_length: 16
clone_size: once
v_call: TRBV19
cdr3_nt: TGTGCCAGTGGAGTGACGCCGACAGGGGAAGAAGAAAAACTGTTTTTT
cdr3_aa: CASGVTPTGEEEKLFF

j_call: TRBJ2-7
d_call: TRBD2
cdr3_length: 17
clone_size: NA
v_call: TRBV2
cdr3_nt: TGTGCCAGCAGTGGGATGGGGGGAGGGCCGTTAGCTGTCGAGCAGTACTTC
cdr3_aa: CASSGMGGGPLAVEQYF

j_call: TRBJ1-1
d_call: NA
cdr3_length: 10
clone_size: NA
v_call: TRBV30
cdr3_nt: NA
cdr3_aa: CAWGQGSLGF

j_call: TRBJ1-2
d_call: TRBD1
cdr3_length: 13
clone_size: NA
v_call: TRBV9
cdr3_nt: TGTGCCAGCAGCCCCGGACAGGTGGATGGCTACACCTTC
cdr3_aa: CASSPGQVDGYTF

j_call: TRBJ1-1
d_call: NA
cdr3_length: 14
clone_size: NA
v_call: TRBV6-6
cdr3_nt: TGTGCCAGCGTACTCGGGCAGAAGAACACTGAAGCTTTCTTT
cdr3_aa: CASVLGQKNTEAFF

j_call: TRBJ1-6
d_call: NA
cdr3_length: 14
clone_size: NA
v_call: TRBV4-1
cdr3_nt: TGCGCCAGCAGCCCCGCAGGGGTGGGCTCACCCCTCCACTTT
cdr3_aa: CASSPAGVGSPLHF

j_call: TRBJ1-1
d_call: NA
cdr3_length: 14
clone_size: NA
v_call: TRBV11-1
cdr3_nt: TGTGCCAGCAGCTCATGGCGGGGGCGGGCTGAAGCTTTCTTT
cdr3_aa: CASSSWRGRAEAFF

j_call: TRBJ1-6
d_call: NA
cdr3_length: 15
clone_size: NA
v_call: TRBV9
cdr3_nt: TGTGCCAGCAGCGTAGTTCCCTATAATAATTCACCCCTCCACTTT
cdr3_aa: CASSVVPYNNSPLHF

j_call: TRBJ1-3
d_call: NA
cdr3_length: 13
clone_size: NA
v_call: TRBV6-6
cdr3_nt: TGTGCCAGCAGTTTAGGGGGTCGGGACACCATATATTTT
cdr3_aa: CASSLGGRDTIYF

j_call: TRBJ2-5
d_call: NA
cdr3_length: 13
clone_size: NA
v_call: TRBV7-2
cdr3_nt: TGTGCCAGCAGCCCTGGGATGGGGGAGACCCAGTACTTC
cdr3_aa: CASSPGMGETQYF

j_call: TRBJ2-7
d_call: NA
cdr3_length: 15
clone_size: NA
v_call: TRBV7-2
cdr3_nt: TGTGCCAGCAGCTTAAAGGGTACCGAATCCTACGAGCAGTACTTC
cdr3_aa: CASSLKGTESYEQYF

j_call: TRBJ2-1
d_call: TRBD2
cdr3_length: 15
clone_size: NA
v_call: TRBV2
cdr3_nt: TGTGCCAGCAGTGGCCCGTGGACTAGCCACAATGAGCAGTTCTTC
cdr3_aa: CASSGPWTSHNEQFF

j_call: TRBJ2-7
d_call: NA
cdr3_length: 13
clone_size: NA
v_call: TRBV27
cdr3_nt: TGTGCCAGCAGAAGGGGACGCTCCTACGAGCAGTACTTC
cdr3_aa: CASRRGRSYEQYF

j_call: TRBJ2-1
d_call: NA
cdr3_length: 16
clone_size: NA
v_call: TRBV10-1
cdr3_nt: TGCGCCAGCAGTGAGTACGGGCTTAGCTCCTACAATGAGCAGTTCTTC
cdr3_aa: CASSEYGLSSYNEQFF

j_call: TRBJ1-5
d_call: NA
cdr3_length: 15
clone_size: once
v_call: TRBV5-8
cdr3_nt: TGTGCCAGCAGCTTGGGGGCAGGGTATCATCAGCCCCAGCATTTT
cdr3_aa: CASSLGAGYHQPQHF

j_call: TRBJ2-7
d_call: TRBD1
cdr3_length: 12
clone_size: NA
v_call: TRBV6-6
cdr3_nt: TGTGCCAGCAGTCCCGACAGGGGCAAGCAGTACTTC
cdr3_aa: CASSPDRGKQYF

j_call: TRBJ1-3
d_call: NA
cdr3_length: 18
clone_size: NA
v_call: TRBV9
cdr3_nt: TGTGCCAGCAGCGTGGAGGTGAACGGGATGAACTCTGGAAACACCATATATTTT
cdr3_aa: CASSVEVNGMNSGNTIYF

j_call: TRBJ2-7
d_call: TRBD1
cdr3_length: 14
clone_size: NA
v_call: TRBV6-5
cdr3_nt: TGTGCCAGCAGTGGACCGGGACAGGGGGTACGGCAGTACTTC
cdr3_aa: CASSGPGQGVRQYF

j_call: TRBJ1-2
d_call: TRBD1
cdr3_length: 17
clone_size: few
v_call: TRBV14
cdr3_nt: TGTGCCAGCAGCCCGGACTACACGACAGGGAGGGCCTATGGCTACACCTTC
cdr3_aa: CASSPDYTTGRAYGYTF

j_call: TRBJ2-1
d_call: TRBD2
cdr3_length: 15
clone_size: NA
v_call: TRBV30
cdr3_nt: TGTGCCTGGGCCGTAACTAGCGGGGACTACAATGAGCAGTTCTTC
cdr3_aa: CAWAVTSGDYNEQFF

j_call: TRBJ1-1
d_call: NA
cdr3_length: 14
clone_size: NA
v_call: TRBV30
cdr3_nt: TGTGCCTGGATATTCTTTGGACCGAACACTGAAGCTTTCTTT
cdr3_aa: CAWIFFGPNTEAFF

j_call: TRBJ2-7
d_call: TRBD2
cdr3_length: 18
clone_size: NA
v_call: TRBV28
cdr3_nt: TGTGCCAGCAGTCACCGAGCTAGTAGCGGGAGGGATGGGTACGAGCAGTACTTC
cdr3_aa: CASSHRASSGRDGYEQYF